Shown below are 11 T cell receptor beta chains from a single sample sequenced in a study of blood T cell repertoires in COVID-19. Produced via immunoSEQ multiplex PCR; TCRdb's table is partial and in-frame only. The data contain about 440,000 clones, approximately 90% of them seen just once; the ten biggest clones take up about 2%. Sequenced: PBMCs or T cells enriched from blood (not recorded which). These receptor sequences come from a woman younger than 30 with acute COVID-19.

V is TRBV18 and J is TRBJ2-2; 11 nucleotides line up with TRBD2. Trimming removed 3 bases from V and 1 base from J; junction bases left unmatched: 7. CDR1 KGHSH and CDR2 LQKENI come from the germline V gene. The CDR3 consists of 18 residues. This chain's CDR3 is CASSPVAGGPRNTGELFF. CDR3 DNA sequence: TGTGCCAGCTCACCGGTAGCGGGGGGGCCTCGGAACACCGGGGAGCTGTTTTTT.

The chain links TRBV19 to TRBJ1-1; D is unclear. V was cut by 3 bases and J by 3 bases, with 8 bases left in between. The CDR3 has 13 residues. Germline V CDR1 and CDR2: LNHDA, SQIVND (reference sequence). This chain's CDR3 is CASSIQEDTEAFF. As DNA, the CDR3 is TGTGCCAGTAGTATTCAGGAGGACACTGAAGCTTTCTTT. The whole variable domain, filled in from reference TRBV19 and TRBJ1-1, reads DGGITQSPKYLFRKEGQNVTLSCEQNLNHDAMYWYRQDPGQGLRLIYYSQIVNDFQKGDIAEGYSVSREKKESFPLTVTSAQKNPTAFYLCASSIQEDTEAFFGQGTRLTVV.

This chain connects TRBV28 to TRBJ2-3, with 8 bases fitting TRBD1. The V and J ends lost 1 base and 6 bases, in that order; junction bases with no gene match: 27. Per germline, CDR1 MDHEN and CDR2 SYDVKM. The CDR3 is 22 amino acids. For the CDR3, the DNA is TGTGCCAGCAGTTTATCTGAAATCACCCTTTACCGGGACAGGTCTCTATCGGATACGCAGTATTTT. Its protein product is CASSLSEITLYRDRSLSDTQYF.

This clone was seen a few times. The rearrangement uses TRBV14 and TRBJ2-7; D unresolved. V lost 0 bases and J lost 1, with 7 bases in between. The CDR3 consists of 14 residues. Germline values: CDR1 SGHDN, CDR2 FVKESK. Here the CDR3 DNA reads TGTGCCAGCAGCCAAGAATCCAGGTCCTACGAGCAGTACTTC. Translating it yields CASSQESRSYEQYF. The complete variable domain, with remaining parts taken from reference TRBV14 and TRBJ2-7, reads EAGVTQFPSHSVIEKGQTVTLRCDPISGHDNLYWYRRVMGKEIKFLLHFVKESKQDESGMPNNRFLAERTGGTYSTLKVQPAELEDSGVYFCASSQESRSYEQYFGPGTRLTVT.

This clone appeared a few times. This rearrangement joins TRBV24-1 to TRBJ2-1, with D possibly being TRBD2 (5 bases). Germline lookup yields CDR1 KGHDR and CDR2 SFDVKD. The ends were cut back, 3 bases at V and 8 bases at J, with 16 bases in the middle. The CDR3 spans 15 residues. This CDR3 is CATSDTASYGYEQFF. In nucleotides, the CDR3 is TGTGCCACCAGTGATACGGCTAGCTACGGGTATGAGCAGTTCTTC.

The chain uses TRBV7-3 and TRBJ2-5; D perhaps matches TRBD1 (6 bases). V gave up 5 bases and J gave up 2 bases, with 12 bases separating them. The CDR3 is 14 residues long. Looked up from germline, CDR1 is SGHTA and CDR2 is FQGTGA. DNA of the CDR3: TGTGCCAGCAGCCCCGGGACACCGCAAGAGACCCAGTACTTC. Translation: CASSPGTPQETQYF.

A single count supports this clone. This chain connects TRBV5-6 to TRBJ2-7; D uncertain. V was trimmed by 2 bases and J by 5 bases, leaving 5 bases between them. This CDR3 has 11 residues. The V gene's germline CDR1 is SGHDT and CDR2 YYEEEE. CDR3 protein: CASSFLNEQYF. Here the CDR3 DNA reads TGTGCCAGCAGCTTTCTTAACGAGCAGTACTTC.

This chain uses TRBV24-1 with TRBJ2-5; no clear D gene. The CDR3 covers 13 residues. Trimming removed 9 bases at V and 1 base at J, with 11 bases between. Per the germline V gene, CDR1 is KGHDR and CDR2 is SFDVKD. The CDR3 here is CATSWSGQETQYF. The CDR3 region has the DNA TGTGCCACCTCATGGTCGGGCCAAGAGACCCAGTACTTC.

The rearrangement links TRBV11-1 to TRBJ2-2; 8 bases map to TRBD1. V lost 4 bases to trimming and J lost 5 bases; unmatched junction nucleotides: 9. Germline V gene sequence: CDR1 SGHAT, CDR2 FQDESV (reference sequence). The CDR3 spans 16 residues. The CDR3 DNA sequence: TGTGCCAGCAGCTCCAGGGGGCTAACACGAACCGGGGAGCTGTTTTTT. Its translation is CASSSRGLTRTGELFF.

The V call is TRBV27, the J call TRBJ2-5, with 10 nucleotides matching TRBD2. V was pared by 4 bases and J by 1 base, with 6 bases of the junction left unmatched. The CDR3 is 16 amino acids. Germline CDR1 MNHEY, CDR2 SMNVEV (reference sequence). CDR3 protein: CASSSGGLAVQETQYF. DNA of the CDR3: TGTGCCAGCAGTTCCGGAGGACTAGCGGTCCAAGAGACCCAGTACTTC.

The chain is built from TRBV3-1 (or the pseudogene TRBV3-2) and TRBJ1-5; D is ambiguous. Looked up from germline, CDR1 is LGHDT and CDR2 is YNNKEL (reference sequence). V was clipped by 1 base and J by 4 bases, with 11 bases between them. The length of the CDR3 is 15 residues. The CDR3 protein is CASSQVAGGNQPQHF. The DNA of the CDR3 is TGTGCCAGCAGCCAAGTTGCAGGAGGGAATCAGCCCCAGCATTTT.